This TCR beta chain was recovered during a study of vaccination effects on CD4 cells after COVID-19. Study summary: Sampling occurred 16 days and one week pre-vaccination in a couple of convalescent patients. Study conclusions and caveats: Late post-vaccination samples showed marked contraction of infection- and vaccine-induced clones.

The authors isolated CD4+ T cells after 10 days of culture. Replacing half the medium with IL-2 medium was done on days 3 and 7. About this clone: Its antigen is currently unknown.

The method was immunoSEQ multiplex PCR; TCRdb's version includes in-frame clones alone and lacks a portion of them. The table has approximately 47,000 clones, about 78% seen once. Germline values: CDR1 SGHRS, CDR2 YFSETQ. V trimming: 1 base; J trimming: 1 base; junction bases outside the gene matches: 7. The CDR3 has 16 residues. The sequence came from a human donor who had a prior SARS-CoV-2 infection. The sample in question was CD4+ T cells from PBMCs cultured without peptide, obtained before COVID-19 vaccination. This chain links TRBV5-1 with TRBJ1-1; 7 bases map to TRBD1. The CDR3 is CASSLLAGGENTEAFF. CDR3 nucleotide sequence: TGCGCCAGCAGCTTGTTGGCAGGGGGGGAGAACACTGAAGCTTTCTTT.